This T cell receptor beta chain comes out of a study of cytomegalovirus exposure and HLA in healthy donors. Sequencing used immunoSEQ multiplex PCR; TCRdb keeps in-frame clones, though not all of them. The data contain 150,000 or so clones, roughly 87% of them singletons. The germline gives CDR1 MNHEY, CDR2 SMNVEV (reference sequence). The ends were cut back, 1 base at V and 0 bases at J, with 13 bases in the middle. This CDR3 contains 17 residues. This sequence was found in a woman between 18 and 30 years old in good health and CMV-seropositive. The chain uses TRBV27 and TRBJ1-3, with D maybe TRBD1 (6 bases). Sequences were obtained from PBMCs. The chain's CDR3 is CASSLWGQGSSGNTIYF. Here the CDR3 DNA reads TGTGCCAGCAGTTTATGGGGCCAGGGGAGCTCTGGAAACACCATATATTTT.